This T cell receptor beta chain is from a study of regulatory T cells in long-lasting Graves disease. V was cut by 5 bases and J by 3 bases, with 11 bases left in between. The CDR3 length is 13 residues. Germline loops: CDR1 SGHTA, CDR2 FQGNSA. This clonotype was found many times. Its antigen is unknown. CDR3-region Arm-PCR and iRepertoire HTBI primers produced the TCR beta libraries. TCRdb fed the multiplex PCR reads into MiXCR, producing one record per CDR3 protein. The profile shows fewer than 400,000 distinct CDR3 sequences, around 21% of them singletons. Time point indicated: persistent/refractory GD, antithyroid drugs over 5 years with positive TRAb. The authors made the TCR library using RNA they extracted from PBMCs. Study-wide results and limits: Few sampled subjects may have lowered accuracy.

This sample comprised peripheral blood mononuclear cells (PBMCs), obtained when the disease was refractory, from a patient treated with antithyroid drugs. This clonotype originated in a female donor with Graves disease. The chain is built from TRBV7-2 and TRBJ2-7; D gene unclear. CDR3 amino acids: CASSTRTGYEQYF. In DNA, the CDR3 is TGTGCCAGCAGCACCCGGACGGGCTACGAGCAGTACTTC.